The 31 T cell receptor beta chains below come from one sample, sequenced in a study of blood T cell repertoires in COVID-19. Sequencing was performed with immunoSEQ multiplex PCR; in TCRdb, only in-frame clones are kept and a portion is missing. Of some 250,000 clones in the sample, approximately 91% were seen once. The sequenced sample consisted of PBMCs or T cells enriched from blood (not recorded which). These receptors were obtained from a human donor in a cohort exposed to, infected with or recovered from COVID-19 (not recorded which). The donor label of this sample is uncertain.

Worth noting for this clone: One end of the junction is discordant with germline, which a read error may explain. The V gene is TRBV28, the J gene TRBJ1-1, with a tentative D call TRBD1 (6 bases). This CDR3 contains 14 residues. Germline CDR1 MDHEN, CDR2 SYDVKM. CDR3 sequence reads: CASSIWGAGTEAFF. The CDR3 bases are TGTGCCAGCAGTATATGGGGGGCGGGTACTGAAGCTTTCTTT.

V usage is TRBV6-6 and J usage is TRBJ1-2; the D is unclear. The CDR3 is made up of 14 amino acids. CDR1 and CDR2 (germline): MNHNY, SVGAGI (reference sequence). V lost 2 bases and J 1 base, leaving 8 bases between the germline ends. CDR3 sequence: CASSYEADNYGYTF. The CDR3 bases are TGTGCCAGCAGTTACGAGGCGGATAACTATGGCTACACCTTC.

A note on this clone: Other DNA sequences in this specimen translate into the identical CDR3. The chain combines TRBV9 with TRBJ1-1; D unclear. The CDR3 spans 14 residues. Germline V gene sequence: CDR1 SGDLS, CDR2 YYNGEE. The ends were cut back, 0 bases at V and 1 base at J, with 7 bases in the middle. The CDR3 coding sequence is TGTGCCAGCAGCGTAGTCGGTAGGAACACTGAAGCTTTCTTT. Protein: CASSVVGRNTEAFF.

The V gene is TRBV21-1, the J gene TRBJ2-7; the table's D call, TRBD1, has no DNA check behind it. TRBV21-1 is noted as a pseudogene. The CDR3 length is 17 residues. The CDR3 is CASSKALARPSSYEQYF. The CDR3 DNA reads TGTGCCAGCAGCAAAGCCCTGGCCAGGCCGAGCTCCTACGAGCAGTACTTC.

The genes are TRBV9 and TRBJ2-7; 7 bases are a match to TRBD1. The germline gives CDR1 SGDLS, CDR2 YYNGEE. V trimming: 6 bases; J trimming: 2 bases; junction bases outside the gene matches: 8. This CDR3 spans 14 amino acids. The CDR3 spells CASTSGTAAYEQYF. The CDR3 nucleotides are TGTGCCAGCACCTCCGGGACAGCAGCCTACGAGCAGTACTTC.

The chain combines TRBV5-5 with TRBJ1-6; TRBD1 matches at 9 bases. The CDR3 sequence is 16 residues long. In germline, CDR1 is SGHKS, CDR2 YYEKEE (reference sequence). V lost 6 bases, J lost 6 bases, and 10 bases stayed unmatched. Written as DNA, the CDR3 is TGTGCCAGCACCAAAGTACAGGGGGCTCTTAATTCACCCCTCCACTTT. Its translation is CASTKVQGALNSPLHF.

The chain uses TRBV6-7 and TRBJ2-7; TRBD1 is a possible D gene (6 bases). TRBV6-7 is given ORF status, its function remaining uncertain. The CDR3 has 17 amino acids. The ends were cut back, 5 bases at V and 1 base at J, with 21 bases in the middle. Written as DNA, the CDR3 is TGTGCCAGCAGTCACGAAAGGGGCGAAAGGGGGTCCTACGAGCAGTACTTC. Protein sequence: CASSHERGERGSYEQYF.

The chain employs TRBV11-2 and TRBJ2-7; TRBD1 matches 7 bases. Germline values: CDR1 SGHAT, CDR2 FQNNGV. Germline trimming cut 5 bases from V and 3 bases from J; bases unmatched to any gene: 7. The CDR3 is 14 residues long. The CDR3 loop is CASSPVTGHYEQYF. The DNA for the CDR3 is TGTGCCAGCAGCCCGGTGACAGGGCACTACGAGCAGTACTTC.

The chain combines TRBV9 with TRBJ1-1; 9 bases agree with TRBD1. Trimming removed 3 bases from V and 6 bases from J; junction bases left unmatched: 9. From germline, CDR1 is SGDLS and CDR2 YYNGEE. CDR3 length: 15 amino acids. The CDR3 nucleotides read TGTGCCAGCAGCGCCGGAGGGACAGGGAGTGCTGAAGCTTTCTTT. Protein sequence: CASSAGGTGSAEAFF.

The genes are TRBV11-2 and TRBJ2-7; 14 bases map to TRBD2. This CDR3 spans 17 amino acids. Germline-derived CDR1 and CDR2 are SGHAT and FQNNGV. V was clipped by 1 base and J by 4 bases; unmatched bases: 6. The CDR3 reads CASSLGRGLAGDYEQYF. The CDR3 nucleotides read TGTGCCAGCAGCTTAGGAAGGGGACTAGCGGGGGATTACGAGCAGTACTTC.

The CDR3 region has the DNA TGTGCCACCCCCCGCAGGGCTTCAGATACGCAGTATTTT. Protein sequence: CATPRRASDTQYF. V gene TRBV6-4 combines with J gene TRBJ2-3; tentative D call: TRBD1 (5 bases). The V and J ends lost 10 bases and 4 bases respectively, with 15 bases between them. Germline CDR1 MRHNA, CDR2 SNTAGT. This CDR3 contains 13 residues.

This clone was seen once. The chain combines TRBV9 with TRBJ2-3; TRBD2 matches 8 bases. V shed 4 bases, J shed 2 bases, and the junction held 6 bases outside the gene matches. The CDR3 spans 15 residues. Germline V gene sequence: CDR1 SGDLS, CDR2 YYNGEE. CDR3 bases: TGTGCCAGCAGCCCTATAGCGGGGCCCACAGATACGCAGTATTTT. Translated, it gives CASSPIAGPTDTQYF.

The rearrangement joins TRBV6-6 to TRBJ1-5; 7 bases agree with TRBD1. V lost 6 bases and J lost 0; bases outside the gene matches: 23. In germline, CDR1 is MNHNY, CDR2 SVGAGI (reference sequence). CDR3 length: 21 amino acids. In DNA, the CDR3 is TGTGCCAGCAGCCTACAAAATCTGGAGACAGGGAGATGCAATAGCAATCAGCCCCAGCATTTT. This encodes CASSLQNLETGRCNSNQPQHF.

In its sample, this clone was seen a few times. The gene calls are TRBV19 and TRBJ1-1; D might be TRBD1 (5 bases). CDR3 length: 14 amino acids. The ends were cut back, 3 bases at V and 6 bases at J, with 14 bases in the middle. Germline CDR1 and CDR2: LNHDA and SQIVND (reference sequence). In DNA form, the CDR3 reads TGTGCCAGTAGTATTTCCACAGGCTCCCCTGAAGCTTTCTTT. Translation gives CASSISTGSPEAFF.

This rearrangement joins TRBV3-1 (or the pseudogene TRBV3-2) to TRBJ1-2, with D perhaps TRBD1 (5 bases). Trimming took 1 base from V and 3 from J, leaving 9 bases between them. The CDR3 runs 14 residues. The germline V gene has CDR1 LGHDT and CDR2 YNNKEL (reference sequence). In DNA form, the CDR3 reads TGTGCCAGCAGCCAAGGTTCAGGGTACTATGGCTACACCTTC. It specifies CASSQGSGYYGYTF.

The chain employs TRBV19 and TRBJ1-2; no clear D. Germline V gives CDR1 LNHDA, CDR2 SQIVND (reference sequence). The CDR3 has 15 amino acids. V lost 6 bases and J 6 bases, leaving 20 bases between the germline ends. CDR3 bases: TGTGCCAGTAGCCCAGGTCCGGGAGTCAATGATGGCTACACCTTC. Translation gives CASSPGPGVNDGYTF.

This clone has more than one count but fewer than ten. The rearrangement uses TRBV5-4 and TRBJ2-7; 8 bases match TRBD1. The CDR3 sequence is 14 residues long. CDR1 and CDR2 (germline): SGHNT, YYREEE (reference sequence). V was clipped by 5 bases and J by 2 bases; unmatched bases: 6. The CDR3 DNA is TGTGCCAGCAGATCGGGACAGGAGCCCTACGAGCAGTACTTC. Residues: CASRSGQEPYEQYF.

This rearrangement joins TRBV28 to TRBJ2-7; D unresolved. Trimming cost V 6 bases and J 1 base, with 19 bases left between them. This CDR3 is built from 16 residues. In germline, CDR1 is MDHEN, CDR2 SYDVKM. CDR3 residues: CASRRIGEALSYEQYF. In DNA form, the CDR3 reads TGTGCCAGCAGGAGAATCGGAGAGGCCCTATCCTACGAGCAGTACTTC.

Regarding this clone: Other DNA variants within this sample encode the same CDR3. The chain links TRBV18 to TRBJ2-3; D ambiguous. The CDR3 sequence is 13 residues long. CDR1 and CDR2 (germline): KGHSH, LQKENI. V lost 2 bases to trimming and J lost 0 bases, with 3 bases between them. The DNA of the CDR3 is TGTGCCAGCTCACCATCTAGCACAGATACGCAGTATTTT. Translated, it gives CASSPSSTDTQYF.

The gene calls are TRBV24-1 and TRBJ1-2, with TRBD1 matching over 11 bases. The junction had 11 bases not matched to a gene; V was cut back by 7 bases and J by 5 bases. Germline V gene data show CDR1 as KGHDR and CDR2 as SFDVKD. The CDR3 totals 16 residues. CDR3 protein: CATSTAGTGGDYGYTF. In DNA form, the CDR3 reads TGTGCCACCAGCACCGCAGGGACAGGGGGTGATTATGGCTACACCTTC.

CDR3 in DNA: TGTGCCAGCAGCTTCGGAGGGACTCCCTACGAGCAGTACTTC. It translates to CASSFGGTPYEQYF. The chain links TRBV7-9 to TRBJ2-7, with D possibly matching TRBD2 (6 bases). The germline CDR1 and CDR2 sequences are SEHNR and FQNEAQ (reference sequence). Trimming cost V 3 bases and J 2 bases, with 11 bases left between them. The CDR3 extends over 14 amino acids.

The chain recombines TRBV11-1 with TRBJ1-5; D not certain. V was trimmed by 5 bases and J by 2 bases, leaving 7 bases between them. CDR1 and CDR2 from the germline V gene are SGHAT and FQDESV (reference sequence). This CDR3 comprises 13 residues. Here the CDR3 reads CASSRGGNQPQHF. DNA of the CDR3: TGTGCCAGCAGCCGGGGTGGCAATCAGCCCCAGCATTTT.

V usage is TRBV6-1 and J usage is TRBJ2-3, with D tentatively TRBD2 (6 bases). The length of the CDR3 is 16 residues. V was clipped by 2 bases and J by 2 bases, with 14 bases between them. In germline, CDR1 is MNHNS, CDR2 SASEGT. This chain's CDR3 is CASSEFGGSTTDTQYF. The CDR3 region has the DNA TGTGCCAGCAGTGAATTCGGGGGTAGTACCACAGATACGCAGTATTTT.

The CDR3 loop is CASSLGFEQYF. The CDR3 DNA reads TGTGCCAGCAGCCTCGGTTTCGAGCAGTACTTC. The gene calls are TRBV12-3 or TRBV12-4 and TRBJ2-7; D call uncertain. The CDR3 has 11 residues. With 6 bases removed from V and 6 bases from J, the gap between germline ends came to 9 bases.

The chain couples TRBV6-6 to TRBJ1-2, with a tentative D call TRBD1 (6 bases). Per the germline V gene, CDR1 is MNHNY and CDR2 is SVGAGI (reference sequence). V lost 2 bases, J lost 4 bases, and 14 bases lay in between. CDR3 length equals 15 residues. This chain's CDR3 is CASSYTGQGGYGYTF. The CDR3 DNA reads as TGTGCCAGCAGTTACACAGGACAAGGGGGCTATGGCTACACCTTC.

The J gene is TRBJ2-1, the V gene TRBV9; 13 nucleotides line up with TRBD2. V was pared by 5 bases and J by 9 bases, with 11 bases of the junction left unmatched. Per germline, CDR1 SGDLS and CDR2 YYNGEE. This CDR3 has 16 amino acids. In nucleotides, the CDR3 is TGTGCCAGCAGTCTACGAACTAGCGGGGGGGCCAGTGAGCAGTTCTTC. Translation gives CASSLRTSGGASEQFF.

In this sample, this clone turned up once. The chain is built from TRBV2 and TRBJ1-6, with TRBD1 matching 7 bases. Germline values: CDR1 SNHLY, CDR2 FYNNEI. With V trimmed by 0 bases and J by 10 bases, 6 bases remained unmatched. The CDR3 extends over 15 amino acids. The CDR3 is CASSEADTGASPLHF. In nucleotides, the CDR3 is TGTGCCAGCAGTGAAGCCGATACAGGGGCCTCACCCCTCCACTTT.

The chain has TRBV4-1 and TRBJ2-1; 12 nucleotides agree with TRBD2. Trimming at V came to 2 bases and at J to 10 bases, leaving 6 bases not matched to a gene. Germline V gene data show CDR1 as MGHRA and CDR2 as YSYEKL. CDR3 size: 15 residues. Here the CDR3 DNA reads TGCGCCAGCAGCCAACTAGCGGGGGGGCCTAGGGAGCAGTTCTTC. It is translated as CASSQLAGGPREQFF.

The rearrangement joins TRBV3-1 (or the pseudogene TRBV3-2) to TRBJ2-5; TRBD2 agrees at 11 bases. V dropped 0 bases and J dropped 5; count of bases not matched to a gene: 11. The germline CDR1 and CDR2 sequences are LGHDT and YNNKEL (reference sequence). The CDR3 spans 18 residues. The CDR3 DNA follows: TGTGCCAGCAGCCAAGATCGTCCTAGCGGGGGGCCGAGGGAGACCCAGTACTTC. Translating gives CASSQDRPSGGPRETQYF.

The chain has TRBV7-9 and TRBJ1-6, with D possibly matching TRBD1 (6 bases). CDR1 is SEHNR, CDR2 FQNEAQ, per germline (reference sequence). This CDR3 has 15 residues. V lost 5 bases to trimming and J lost 6 bases, with 14 bases between them. The CDR3 reads CASSQSRDTNSPLHF. CDR3 coding DNA: TGTGCCAGCAGCCAAAGCCGGGACACTAATTCACCCCTCCACTTT.

This clone was seen once. The chain couples TRBV10-3 to TRBJ2-7, with 9 bases fitting TRBD1. Germline loops: CDR1 ENHRY, CDR2 SYGVKD. The CDR3 covers 15 residues. After removal of 2 bases from V and 7 bases from J, the junction contained 9 bases not matched to a gene. The CDR3 nucleotides are TGTGCCATCAGTGAGGTCACACAGGGGGCGGGTGAGCAGTACTTC. Amino acid sequence: CAISEVTQGAGEQYF.